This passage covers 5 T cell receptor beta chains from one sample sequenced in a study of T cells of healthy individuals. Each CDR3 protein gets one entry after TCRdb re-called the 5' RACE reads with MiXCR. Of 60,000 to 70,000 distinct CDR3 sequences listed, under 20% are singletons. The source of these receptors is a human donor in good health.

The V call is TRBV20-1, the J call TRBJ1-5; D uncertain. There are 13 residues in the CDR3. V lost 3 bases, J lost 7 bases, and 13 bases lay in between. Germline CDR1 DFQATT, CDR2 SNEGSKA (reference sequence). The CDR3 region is CSASNTVPQPQHF. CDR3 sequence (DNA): TGCAGTGCTAGCAATACGGTACCACAGCCCCAGCATTTT.

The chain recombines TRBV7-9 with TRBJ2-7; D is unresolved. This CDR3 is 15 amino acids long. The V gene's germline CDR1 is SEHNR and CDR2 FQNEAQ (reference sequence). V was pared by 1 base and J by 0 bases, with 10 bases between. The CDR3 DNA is TGTGCCAGCAGCTTAGGGGCTCAAAGCTCCTACGAGCAGTACTTC. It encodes CASSLGAQSSYEQYF.

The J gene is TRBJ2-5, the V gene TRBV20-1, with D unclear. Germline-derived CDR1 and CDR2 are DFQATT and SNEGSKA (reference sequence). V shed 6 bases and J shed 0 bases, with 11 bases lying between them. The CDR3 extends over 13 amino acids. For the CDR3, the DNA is TGCAGTGCAACACCGATCAACCAAGAGACCCAGTACTTC. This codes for CSATPINQETQYF.

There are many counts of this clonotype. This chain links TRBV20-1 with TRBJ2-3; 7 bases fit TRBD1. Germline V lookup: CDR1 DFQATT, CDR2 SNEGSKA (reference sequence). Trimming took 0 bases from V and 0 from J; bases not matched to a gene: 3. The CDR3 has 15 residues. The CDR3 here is CSARDLGQSTDTQYF. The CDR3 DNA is TGCAGTGCTAGAGATCTGGGACAGAGCACAGATACGCAGTATTTT.

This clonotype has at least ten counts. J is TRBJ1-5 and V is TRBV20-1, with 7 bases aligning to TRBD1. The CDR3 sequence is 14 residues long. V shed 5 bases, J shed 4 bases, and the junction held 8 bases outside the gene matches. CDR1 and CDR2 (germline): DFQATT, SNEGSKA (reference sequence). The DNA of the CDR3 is TGCAGTGCTGGGAAGGACAGGTCGAATCAGCCCCAGCATTTT. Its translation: CSAGKDRSNQPQHF.